Listed below are T cell receptor beta chains from one sample, sequenced in a study of T cells in Graves' hyperthyroidism and ophthalmopathy. TCRdb reanalysed the multiplex PCR reads using MiXCR and keeps one entry per CDR3 protein. Among about 270,000 distinct CDR3 sequences listed, around 22% were seen once. The sample consisted of blood. The receptors were gathered from a man aged 25-45 years with Graves' ophthalmopathy. Each CDR3 is given with its conserved first and last residue. D genes are given only for firm matches. Clone size is not always given. Where it is, it says once, few, many or a class for expanded clones.

>many|TRBJ1-1|-|TRBV18
CASSPLEGTEAFF
TGTGCCAGCTCACCACTGGAGGGCACTGAAGCTTTCTTT
>-|TRBJ2-1|TRBD2|TRBV14
CASSLAGGWNEQFF
TGTGCCAGCAGTTTAGCGGGAGGTTGGAATGAGCAGTTCTTC
>many|TRBJ2-3|TRBD2|TRBV3-1
CASSQGEGGWDTQYF
TGTGCCAGCAGCCAAGGGGAGGGCGGATGGGATACGCAGTATTTT
>many|TRBJ1-1|TRBD1|TRBV5-1
CASSPTQGTKNTEAFF
TGCGCCAGCAGCCCTACACAGGGGACCAAGAACACTGAAGCTTTCTTT
>-|TRBJ2-3|TRBD2|TRBV10-3
CAIRSPSGSKDTQYF
TGTGCCATCAGAAGTCCTAGCGGGAGTAAAGATACGCAGTATTTT
>-|TRBJ2-7|TRBD2|TRBV28
CASRPTTSGGYEQYF
TGTGCCAGCAGGCCCACCACTAGCGGGGGCTACGAGCAGTACTTC
>once|TRBJ1-2|-|TRBV4-1
CASSQPVGIGGNYGYTF
TGCGCCAGCAGCCAACCGGTAGGAATCGGCGGGAACTATGGCTACACCTTC
>-|TRBJ2-7|TRBD2|TRBV6-1
CASRPGLAGEQYF
TGTGCCAGCAGACCCGGACTAGCGGGAGAGCAGTACTTC
>-|TRBJ1-1|-|TRBV6-1
CASIRTAGTIGTEAFF
TGTGCCAGCATTCGTACTGCTGGGACAATAGGCACTGAAGCTTTCTTT
>few|TRBJ2-7|TRBD2|TRBV9
CASSVGVGGPNEQYF
TGTGCCAGCAGCGTAGGGGTGGGAGGGCCCAACGAGCAGTACTTC
>-|TRBJ2-7|-|TRBV11-2
CASSMALKYEQYF
TGTGCCAGCAGCATGGCCTTAAAATACGAGCAGTACTTC
>many|TRBJ1-5|-|TRBV2
CASSGAGEGYSQPQHF
TGTGCCAGCAGTGGAGCCGGGGAGGGTTACAGTCAGCCCCAGCATTTT
>few|TRBJ1-4|-|TRBV5-1
CASSFIPGGEKLFF
TGCGCCAGCAGCTTTATTCCGGGGGGTGAAAAACTGTTTTTT
>-|TRBJ1-1|-|TRBV7-9
CASSLEGGITEAFF
TGTGCCAGCAGCTTAGAGGGGGGGATCACTGAAGCTTTCTTT
>-|TRBJ1-5|-|TRBV2
CASSEQTYSNQPQHF
TGTGCCAGCAGTGAGCAAACTTATAGCAATCAGCCCCAGCATTTT
>once|TRBJ1-2|TRBD1|TRBV28
CASTIRSGTGGYTF
TGTGCCAGCACAATCCGCTCCGGGACAGGCGGCTACACCTTC